This is a list of T cell receptor beta chains from one sample in a study of blood T cells in healthy people across ages. One entry per CDR3 protein results from TCRdb running MiXCR on the 5' RACE reads. The sample includes over 950,000 distinct CDR3 sequences, 30% to 40% seen only once; the top ten take about 12%. The source material was blood. The receptors were sampled from a young man in good health. Each CDR3 is given with its conserved first and last residue. A D gene is named only where the DNA matches it firmly. Clone size appears in some rows only: once, few, many, or a class for an expanded clone.

v_call: TRBV28; d_call: -; clone_size: -; j_call: TRBJ2-5; cdr3_aa: CASSPREHEQYF; cdr3_nt: TGTGCCAGCAGCCCGCGGGAACATGAGCAGTACTTC
v_call: TRBV6-2/TRBV6-3; d_call: TRBD2; clone_size: few; j_call: TRBJ2-1; cdr3_aa: CASSSTARGGPPWNEQFF; cdr3_nt: TGTGCCAGCAGTTCCACGGCCCGGGGGGGCCCTCCTTGGAATGAGCAGTTCTTC
v_call: TRBV20-1; d_call: -; clone_size: few; j_call: TRBJ1-2; cdr3_aa: CSAMRGSGGYTF; cdr3_nt: TGCAGTGCTATGCGGGGCAGCGGTGGCTACACCTTC
v_call: TRBV15; d_call: -; clone_size: -; j_call: TRBJ1-4; cdr3_aa: CATSRGRSTNEKLFF; cdr3_nt: TGTGCCACCAGCCGCGGACGCTCAACTAATGAAAAACTGTTTTTT
v_call: TRBV12-3/TRBV12-4; d_call: -; clone_size: -; j_call: TRBJ2-2; cdr3_aa: CASTPGGIAGGELFF; cdr3_nt: TGTGCCAGCACCCCCGGCGGGATAGCCGGCGGGGAGCTGTTTTTT
v_call: TRBV25-1; d_call: -; clone_size: -; j_call: TRBJ2-1; cdr3_aa: CASSGAGRHEQFF; cdr3_nt: TGTGCCAGCAGTGGGGCAGGGAGGCATGAGCAGTTCTTC
v_call: TRBV20-1; d_call: -; clone_size: -; j_call: TRBJ1-4; cdr3_aa: CSARSDIESTNEKLFF; cdr3_nt: TGCAGTGCTAGAAGCGACATAGAATCAACTAATGAAAAACTGTTTTTT
v_call: TRBV7-2; d_call: -; clone_size: -; j_call: TRBJ2-1; cdr3_aa: CASSLVSGAEQFF; cdr3_nt: TGTGCCAGCAGCTTAGTGTCAGGGGCTGAGCAGTTCTTC
v_call: TRBV9; d_call: -; clone_size: -; j_call: TRBJ1-4; cdr3_aa: CASSVEGVYNEKLFF; cdr3_nt: TGTGCCAGCAGCGTAGAAGGGGTTTATAATGAAAAACTGTTTTTT
v_call: TRBV27; d_call: -; clone_size: -; j_call: TRBJ2-7; cdr3_aa: CASSRTDDISNEQYF; cdr3_nt: TGTGCCAGCAGCCGTACCGACGACATTAGTAACGAGCAGTACTTC